The 27 T cell receptor beta chains in this list originate from one sample, sequenced in a study of blood T cell repertoires in COVID-19. TCRdb's copy holds only in-frame clones and misses some; the assay was immunoSEQ multiplex PCR. The sample lists some 300,000 clones, 88% occurring once. Sequencing was performed on PBMCs or T cells enriched from blood (not recorded which). The receptors were sampled from a woman aged 55-69 years in a cohort exposed to, infected with or recovered from COVID-19 (not recorded which).

V and J are TRBV20-1 and TRBJ1-6; no clear D gene. V was clipped by 3 bases and J by 7 bases, with 10 bases between them. This CDR3 has 13 amino acids. Germline loops: CDR1 DFQATT, CDR2 SNEGSKA (reference sequence). CDR3 sequence reads: CSASRGKNSPLHF. The DNA for the CDR3 is TGCAGTGCTAGTCGGGGAAAGAATTCACCCCTCCACTTT.

As regards this clone: This sample includes further DNA sequences coding for the same CDR3. The chain combines TRBV6-4 with TRBJ2-2; D might be TRBD2 (5 bases). The CDR3 covers 13 residues. V was pared by 2 bases and J by 6 bases, with 7 bases between. Per the germline V gene, CDR1 is MRHNA and CDR2 is SNTAGT. The CDR3 sequence: CASSDRGPGELFF. The DNA of the CDR3 is TGTGCCAGCAGTGACAGAGGGCCCGGGGAGCTGTTTTTT.

This sequence joins TRBV4-2 and TRBJ2-1; D may be TRBD2 (5 bases). CDR1 is LGHNA, CDR2 YNFKEQ, per germline. CDR3 length: 12 residues. The V end was cut by 4 bases, the J end by 6 bases, with 7 bases between. The CDR3 bases are TGTGCCAGCAGCCCGGGGAGCAATGAGCAGTTCTTC. It codes for CASSPGSNEQFF.

The rearrangement links TRBV6-5 to TRBJ1-6, with 9 bases lining up with TRBD1. CDR3 length equals 15 residues. J gave up 8 bases and V 6 bases, and 8 bases lay outside the gene matches. The germline V gene encodes CDR1 MNHEY and CDR2 SVGAGI. CDR3 amino acids: CASRIQGTGYSPLHF. The CDR3 nucleotides are TGTGCCAGCAGGATTCAGGGGACAGGGTATTCACCCCTCCACTTT.

CDR3 nucleotides: TGTGCCACCAGCTCAGGCAGGGTGTTTGAAGCTTTCTTT. Translated, it gives CATSSGRVFEAFF. V gene TRBV28 combines with J gene TRBJ1-1; a weak D match, TRBD1 (5 bases). CDR1 and CDR2 (germline): MDHEN, SYDVKM. The CDR3 sequence is 13 residues long. The V end lost 10 bases, the J end lost 7 bases, and 19 bases lay between the germline ends.

The chain uses TRBV2 and TRBJ2-1, with unresolved D. CDR1 is SNHLY, CDR2 FYNNEI, per germline. The V gene lost 8 bases and the J gene lost 3 bases, with 11 bases spanning the gap. This CDR3 is built from 13 residues. This CDR3 reads CASWASSYNEQFF. CDR3 nucleotide sequence: TGTGCCAGCTGGGCGAGCAGCTACAATGAGCAGTTCTTC. Supplemented by reference TRBV2 and TRBJ2-1, the full variable domain reads EPEVTQTPSHQVTQMGQEVILRCVPISNHLYFYWYRQILGQKVEFLVSFYNNEISEKSEIFDDQFSVERPDGSNFTLKIRSTKLEDSAMYFCASWASSYNEQFFGPGTRLTVL.

The chain couples TRBV7-2 to TRBJ2-1, with 7 bases matching TRBD2. Losses at the gene ends were 6 bases for V and 7 bases for J; bases not matched to a gene: 9. The CDR3 spans 14 residues. CDR1 and CDR2 from the germline V gene are SGHTA and FQGNSA. The CDR3 protein is CASSFRTSLNEQFF. The CDR3 bases are TGTGCCAGCAGTTTCCGGACTAGTTTGAATGAGCAGTTCTTC. Complete variable domain (other parts from reference TRBV7-2 and TRBJ2-1): GAGVSQSPSNKVTEKGKDVELRCDPISGHTALYWYRQSLGQGLEFLIYFQGNSAPDKSGLPSDRFSAERTGGSVSTLTIQRTQQEDSAVYLCASSFRTSLNEQFFGPGTRLTVL.

The rearrangement joins TRBV7-2 to TRBJ2-5, with D perhaps matching TRBD1 (6 bases). V was cut by 4 bases and J by 5 bases, with 14 bases left in between. Germline V gives CDR1 SGHTA, CDR2 FQGNSA. The CDR3 loop spans 14 amino acids. CDR3 nucleotides: TGTGCCAGCAGCTATGGACAGTCCCGGGAGACCCAGTACTTC. Protein sequence: CASSYGQSRETQYF.

On this clone itself: Other DNA sequences of this sample code for an identical CDR3. V gene TRBV28 combines with J gene TRBJ1-2; no clear D gene. The V end was cut by 3 bases, the J end by 8 bases, with 10 bases between. The CDR3 sequence is 12 residues long. Germline V gene lookup returns CDR1 MDHEN and CDR2 SYDVKM. CDR3 DNA: TGTGCCAGCAGTTTGGGCTCCAGGGGCTACACCTTC. Translated: CASSLGSRGYTF.

J is TRBJ2-7 and V is TRBV2; D may be TRBD2 (5 bases). There are 14 residues in the CDR3. Trimming took 7 bases from V and 3 from J, leaving 16 bases between them. Germline CDR1 and CDR2: SNHLY and FYNNEI. Here the CDR3 DNA reads TGTGCCAGCATGCCGACTACGGGAAGCTACGAGCAGTACTTC. Translation: CASMPTTGSYEQYF.

This chain uses TRBV6-5 with TRBJ1-1; D unresolved. CDR3 length: 15 residues. Germline V gives CDR1 MNHEY, CDR2 SVGAGI. V dropped 0 bases and J dropped 7 bases, with 15 bases sitting between them. This chain's CDR3 is CASSYSNTGKGEAFF. DNA of the CDR3: TGTGCCAGCAGTTACTCGAATACGGGGAAGGGTGAAGCTTTCTTT.

This chain uses TRBV28 with TRBJ1-5, with D possibly matching TRBD1 (5 bases). From germline, CDR1 is MDHEN and CDR2 SYDVKM. This CDR3 comprises 14 residues. V was shortened by 1 base and J by 6 bases, with 10 bases between the two germline ends. The CDR3 DNA reads as TGTGCCAGCAGTTTATCGACAGAGGCTCAGCCCCAGCATTTT. Residues: CASSLSTEAQPQHF.

This clone was seen once. The genes are TRBV30 and TRBJ2-7; tentatively, D is TRBD2 (5 bases). The V gene lost 4 bases and the J gene lost 6 bases, with 16 bases spanning the gap. This CDR3 is built from 13 residues. Germline loops: CDR1 GTSNPN, CDR2 SVGIG (reference sequence). Here the CDR3 reads CAWMTPFRGEQYF. Written as DNA, the CDR3 is TGTGCCTGGATGACCCCCTTTCGGGGCGAGCAGTACTTC.

The gene calls are TRBV19 and TRBJ2-3; D might be TRBD2 (5 bases). CDR3 size: 13 residues. Trimming took off 7 bases at V and 5 bases at J, with 13 bases between the two ends. Germline CDR1 reads LNHDA; CDR2 reads SQIVND (reference sequence). The CDR3 DNA reads TGTGCCAGTAACTATCGACGGGGAGATACGCAGTATTTT. Translated, it gives CASNYRRGDTQYF.

The V gene is TRBV28, the J gene TRBJ2-5; TRBD2 agrees at 11 bases. The CDR3 loop spans 20 amino acids. Germline loops: CDR1 MDHEN, CDR2 SYDVKM. With V trimmed by 6 bases and J by 4 bases, 22 bases remained unmatched. The CDR3 spells CASSGQPRRALAGGRETQYF. CDR3 in DNA: TGTGCCAGCAGCGGACAGCCCCGCCGTGCTCTAGCGGGGGGACGAGAGACCCAGTACTTC.

This chain links TRBV10-1 with TRBJ2-7; D gene unclear. Germline CDR1 WNHNN, CDR2 SYGVQD (reference sequence). The CDR3 totals 13 residues. The V end was cut by 4 bases, the J end by 2 bases, with 9 bases between. Here the CDR3 DNA reads TGCGCCAGCAGTGCATCCAGAACCTACGAGCAGTACTTC. Translated, it gives CASSASRTYEQYF.

This clone showed up just a few times. This chain joins TRBV2 and TRBJ2-1, with TRBD2 matching 10 bases. CDR3 length: 16 residues. V gave up 4 bases and J gave up 2 bases; unmatched junction bases: 5. Germline lookup yields CDR1 SNHLY and CDR2 FYNNEI. Here the CDR3 reads CASSVSSGRTYNEQFF. CDR3 bases: TGTGCCAGCAGTGTATCTAGCGGGAGAACCTACAATGAGCAGTTCTTC.

The rearrangement uses TRBV29-1 and TRBJ1-5; D unclear. Trimming stripped 7 bases from V and 3 bases from J, with 13 bases between. CDR3 length: 13 amino acids. Germline assignment: CDR1 SQVTM and CDR2 ANQGSEA. Written as DNA, the CDR3 is TGCAGCGCCCGAACAGACGCCAATCAGCCCCAGCATTTT. It specifies CSARTDANQPQHF.

This chain uses TRBV7-9 with TRBJ2-1, with TRBD1 as a possible D gene (5 bases). Germline CDR1 SEHNR, CDR2 FQNEAQ (reference sequence). Trimming took 1 base from V and 8 from J, leaving 6 bases between them. The CDR3 has 12 residues. CDR3 region: CASSLGGDEQFF. DNA for the CDR3: TGTGCCAGCAGCTTAGGGGGCGATGAGCAGTTCTTC. Combining the CDR3 with reference TRBV7-9 and TRBJ2-1 gives the whole variable domain DTGVSQNPRHKITKRGQNVTFRCDPISEHNRLYWYRQTLGQGPEFLTYFQNEAQLEKSRLLSDRFSAERPKGSFSTLEIQRTEQGDSAMYLCASSLGGDEQFFGPGTRLTVL.

The V gene is TRBV5-1, the J gene TRBJ2-5, with no clear D. The germline V and J ends were trimmed by 0 bases and 4 bases, with 13 bases remaining between them. This CDR3 contains 15 residues. Per germline, CDR1 SGHRS and CDR2 YFSETQ. CDR3 sequence reads: CASSLVPSDRETQYF. In nucleotides, the CDR3 is TGCGCCAGCAGCTTGGTCCCCTCAGATCGAGAGACCCAGTACTTC.

The rearrangement links TRBV24-1 to TRBJ1-4, with D unresolved. Germline-derived CDR1 and CDR2 are KGHDR and SFDVKD. Trimming removed 3 bases from V and 8 bases from J, with 18 bases in between. The CDR3 loop spans 16 amino acids. The CDR3 reads CATSDRTPSGVEKLFF. CDR3 DNA: TGTGCCACCAGTGATCGCACTCCCTCCGGGGTGGAAAAACTGTTTTTT.

The genes are TRBV7-3 and TRBJ1-2, with D perhaps matching TRBD1 (5 bases). This CDR3 has 15 residues. CDR1 and CDR2 (germline): SGHTA, FQGTGA. Trimming stripped 2 bases from V and 2 bases from J, with 12 bases between. The CDR3 region is CASSLAGPLNYGYTF. CDR3 nucleotides: TGTGCCAGCAGCTTAGCGGGGCCGTTAAACTATGGCTACACCTTC.

This clone has just one count. The chain carries TRBV5-1 and TRBJ2-1, with 8 nucleotides matching TRBD1. CDR1 and CDR2 (germline): SGHRS, YFSETQ. J lost 0 bases, V lost 1 base, and 0 bases had no gene match. The CDR3 spans 15 residues. The CDR3 region is CASSLTGGSYNEQFF. The CDR3 DNA follows: TGCGCCAGCAGCTTGACAGGGGGCTCCTACAATGAGCAGTTCTTC. The variable domain in full, completed from reference TRBV5-1 and TRBJ2-1, reads KAGVTQTPRYLIKTRGQQVTLSCSPISGHRSVSWYQQTPGQGLQFLFEYFSETQRNKGNFPGRFSGRQFSNSRSEMNVSTLELGDSALYLCASSLTGGSYNEQFFGPGTRLTVL.

The V and J genes are TRBV7-2 and TRBJ2-7; D call uncertain. This CDR3 has 13 amino acids. Germline CDR1 and CDR2: SGHTA and FQGNSA. This CDR3 is CAPPTEGRNEQYF. The CDR3 bases are TGTGCACCCCCCACAGAAGGAAGGAACGAGCAGTACTTC.

This clone was recorded once. The V gene is TRBV19, the J gene TRBJ2-3; D is unresolved. Germline-derived CDR1 and CDR2 are LNHDA and SQIVND (reference sequence). V was clipped by 10 bases and J by 2 bases, with 16 bases between them. This CDR3 has 14 amino acids. CDR3 protein: CATCGVAATDTQYF. Written as DNA, the CDR3 is TGTGCCACTTGCGGAGTTGCCGCCACAGATACGCAGTATTTT.

The gene calls are TRBV29-1 and TRBJ2-1; 12 bases fit TRBD2. V shed 4 bases and J 7 bases; nucleotides not matched to a gene: 14. This CDR3 has 17 residues. Germline V gene lookup returns CDR1 SQVTM and CDR2 ANQGSEA. The CDR3 is CSVGVEAGLAGRNEQFF. As DNA, the CDR3 is TGCAGCGTTGGAGTTGAAGCAGGACTAGCGGGAAGGAATGAGCAGTTCTTC.

This chain joins TRBV18 and TRBJ1-5, with unresolved D. Trimming removed 6 bases at V and 2 bases at J, with 14 bases between. The CDR3 spans 15 residues. Germline assignment: CDR1 KGHSH and CDR2 LQKENI. Written as DNA, the CDR3 is TGTGCCAGCTCCTTCGATGGGCCGGGCAATCAGCCCCAGCATTTT. As protein: CASSFDGPGNQPQHF. The variable domain in full, completed from reference TRBV18 and TRBJ1-5, reads NAGVMQNPRHLVRRRGQEARLRCSPMKGHSHVYWYRQLPEEGLKFMVYLQKENIIDESGMPKERFSAEFPKEGPSILRIQQVVRGDSAAYFCASSFDGPGNQPQHFGDGTRLSIL.